These 32 T cell receptor beta chains were sequenced from one sample in a study of tumor and adjacent non-tumor tissue in lung cancer. TCRbeta libraries were built with three rounds of nested PCR, modified from ARM-PCR. Each CDR3 protein is one row after TCRdb ran MiXCR on the multiplex PCR reads. The data hold about 100,000 distinct CDR3 sequences, with 50% to 70% observed a single time. RNA was extracted from bulk tissue without any cell sorting. Distant lung tissue was collected more than 3 cm away from the tumor edge. The sample taken for sequencing was distant non-tumor lung tissue. The receptor set was obtained from a man aged 30 to 45 with non-small cell lung cancer.

This clonotype has a single count. The junction and the germline gene differ at one end; a read error may be behind it. This chain links TRBV6-1 with TRBJ1-2; D is undetermined. This CDR3 has 12 amino acids. CDR1 and CDR2 (germline): MNHNS, SASEGT. The DNA of the CDR3 is TGTGCTAGCAGCAACATGGAGTATGGCTACACCTTC. It yields the protein CASSNMEYGYTF.

In regard to this clonotype: The germline gene is not matched at one end of the junction; a read error may be the cause. J is TRBJ2-1 and V is TRBV11-1; D gene uncertain. The CDR3 length is 13 residues. Germline V lookup: CDR1 SGHAT, CDR2 FQDESV (reference sequence). The CDR3 nucleotides read TGTGCCGGCAGCTCCTCCGGTGGGAATAAGCAGTTCTTC. It translates to CAGSSSGGNKQFF.

With respect to this clonotype: The CDR3 does not close with the conserved phenylalanine or tryptophan, likely indicating a read error. The V and J genes are TRBV10-3 and TRBJ2-1; D is unresolved. CDR1 and CDR2 from the germline V gene are ENHRY and SYGVKD. Between the trimmed V and J ends, which lost 2 bases and 8 bases, there was a span of 22 bases. The CDR3 runs to 17 residues. CDR3 protein: CAISEALTTRPPDEQFL. CDR3 coding DNA: TGTGCCATCAGTGAGGCACTCACGACGAGACCTCCGGATGAGCAGTTCCTC.

This clonotype has only a few counts. One base away lies a much larger clone, so this may be a sequencing read error. The rearrangement links TRBV6-6 to TRBJ1-6; D possibly corresponds to TRBD1 (5 bases). CDR3 size: 14 residues. Germline V CDR1 and CDR2: MNHNY, SVGAGI (reference sequence). Trimming removed 6 bases from V and 9 bases from J, with 15 bases in between. CDR3 sequence: CASRSHMGTSPLHF. The DNA for the CDR3 is TGTGCCAGCAGAAGTCACATGGGGACTTCACCCCTCCACTTT.

For this clonotype: A much larger clone lies a single base off, so this may be a read error. This chain's CDR3 is CASSLKSGGGETQYF. CDR3 DNA: TGTGCCAGCAGCTTGAAGAGCGGGGGGGGGGAGACCCAGTACTTC. The rearrangement links TRBV5-4 to TRBJ2-5, with 10 bases fitting TRBD2. The V and J ends lost 1 base and 5 bases, in that order; junction bases with no gene match: 5. Looked up from germline, CDR1 is SGHNT and CDR2 is YYREEE (reference sequence). The CDR3 runs to 15 residues.

This clonotype was observed at least ten times. The rearrangement links TRBV20-1 to TRBJ2-1, with 7 bases fitting TRBD2. Per germline, CDR1 DFQATT and CDR2 SNEGSKA (reference sequence). V shed 6 bases, J shed 0 bases, and the junction held 11 bases outside the gene matches. The CDR3 runs to 16 residues. CDR3 sequence (DNA): TGCAGTGCCCCCGGGGAGGGCAGGAGCTCCTACAATGAGCAGTTCTTC. Translated: CSAPGEGRSSYNEQFF.

Worth noting for this clonotype: This sequence may be a read error, since a much larger clone differs from it by one base. The chain is built from TRBV6-5 and TRBJ2-7; the D gene is possibly TRBD1 (6 bases). V lost 5 bases, J lost 0 bases, and 11 bases lay in between. The CDR3 spans 14 residues. Germline V CDR1 and CDR2: MNHEY, SVGAGI. In DNA form, the CDR3 reads TGTGCCAGCAGTAGACAGGATATCTCCTACGAGCAGTACTTC. Amino acid sequence: CASSRQDISYEQYF.

To note about this clonotype: A much larger clone lies one base from this, so it may be a read error. The J gene is TRBJ2-7, the V gene TRBV5-4; 9 nucleotides match TRBD2. CDR3 length: 13 residues. Germline CDR1 is SGHNT and CDR2 is YYREEE (reference sequence). The CDR3 here is CVCRGGASYEQYF. Here the CDR3 DNA reads TGTGTCTGTCGCGGGGGGGCCTCCTACGAGCAGTACTTC. Using reference TRBV5-4 and TRBJ2-7 for the parts outside the CDR3, the full variable domain is ETGVTQSPTHLIKTRGQQVTLRCSSQSGHNTVSWYQQALGQGPQFIFQYYREEENGRGNFPPRFSGLQFPNYSSELNVNALELDDSALYLCVCRGGASYEQYFGPGTRLTVT.

Comment on this clonotype: At one boundary the junction diverges from the germline segment, which might be a read error. The rearrangement joins TRBV4-1 to TRBJ2-5; D uncertain. The CDR3 length is 15 residues. Per germline, CDR1 MGHRA and CDR2 YSYEKL. The CDR3 reads CASNQDLDEEETQYF. CDR3 nucleotide sequence: TGCGCCAGCAACCAAGATCTGGATGAGGAAGAGACCCAATACTTC.

Comments on this clonotype: Given the absence of the conserved phenylalanine or tryptophan at the CDR3 end, a read error is likely. Written as DNA, the CDR3 is TGTGCCAGCAGTTACTCGCGGGGGGTCTCAGATACGCAGTATCCT. This encodes CASSYSRGVSDTQYP. The chain links TRBV6-5 to TRBJ2-3; 8 bases are shared with TRBD2. The CDR3 covers 15 residues. CDR1 and CDR2 from the germline V gene are MNHEY and SVGAGI. The V and J ends lost 0 bases and 4 bases, in that order; junction bases with no gene match: 3.

This clonotype came up once. At one end, the junction sequence differs from germline, possibly due to a read error. The chain has TRBV11-1 and TRBJ1-2; 8 bases map to TRBD1. The V gene's germline CDR1 is SGHAT and CDR2 FQDESV (reference sequence). The CDR3 consists of 15 residues. Written as DNA, the CDR3 is TGTGCCAGCAGCCCACGGGGGACAGGACTCTATGGCTACATTTTC. It specifies CASSPRGTGLYGYIF.

In regard to this clonotype: A much larger clone lies a single base off, so this may be a read error. V is TRBV5-4 and J is TRBJ2-1; 16 positions match TRBD2. This CDR3 contains 17 residues. Germline CDR1 reads SGHNT; CDR2 reads YYREEE (reference sequence). CDR3 sequence reads: CVSSPEGTSGRVNEQFF. In DNA form, the CDR3 reads TGTGTCAGCAGCCCGGAGGGGACTAGCGGGAGGGTAAATGAGCAGTTCTTC.

This clonotype was counted ten times or more. The J gene is TRBJ1-1, the V gene TRBV11-2; 7 nucleotides match TRBD1. CDR3 size: 14 residues. After removal of 5 bases from V and 0 bases from J, the junction contained 3 bases not matched to a gene. The germline CDR1 and CDR2 sequences are SGHAT and FQNNGV. CDR3 in amino acids: CASSLDRVNTEAFF. For the CDR3, the DNA is TGTGCCAGCAGCCTCGACAGGGTGAACACTGAAGCTTTCTTT. The complete variable domain, with remaining parts taken from reference TRBV11-2 and TRBJ1-1, reads EAGVAQSPRYKIIEKRQSVAFWCNPISGHATLYWYQQILGQGPKLLIQFQNNGVVDDSQLPKDRFSAERLKGVDSTLKIQPAKLEDSAVYLCASSLDRVNTEAFFGQGTRLTVV.

The chain is built from TRBV21-1 and TRBJ2-3; the table gives TRBD2 as D, unverified against the DNA. TRBV21-1 is a pseudogene segment. The CDR3 runs 21 residues. The CDR3 is CASSICYREREPPERTDAQYF. In DNA form, the CDR3 reads TGTGCCAGCAGCATCTGCTACCGCGAGCGGGAACCGCCCGAACGCACAGATGCGCAGTATTTT.

This clonotype was observed a handful of times. The CDR3 end shows no conserved phenylalanine or tryptophan, and so a read error is likely. This chain links TRBV5-1 with TRBJ2-2, with 13 bases lining up with TRBD2. The CDR3 consists of 18 residues. Losses at the gene ends were 4 bases for V and 0 bases for J; bases not matched to a gene: 6. Germline V gene data show CDR1 as SGHRS and CDR2 as YFSETQ. The chain's CDR3 is CASSGEGLAGTNTGELFH. The CDR3 nucleotides are TGCGCCAGCAGCGGAGAGGGACTAGCGGGGACGAACACCGGGGAGCTGTTTCAT.

This clonotype was detected many times. This chain uses TRBV5-5 with TRBJ2-1; D may be TRBD1 or TRBD2 (7 bases each). CDR3 length: 13 amino acids. Germline V gene data show CDR1 as SGHKS and CDR2 as YYEKEE (reference sequence). The germline V and J ends were trimmed by 5 bases and 10 bases, with 16 bases remaining between them. CDR3 DNA: TGTGCCAGCAGTTCTAACAGGGGAGGGGAGCAGTTCTTC. As protein: CASSSNRGGEQFF.

Concerning this clonotype: Without the conserved terminal phenylalanine or tryptophan, this CDR3 likely stems from a read error. The DNA is left out, because the CDR3 cannot be placed on it with certainty; the CDR3 is given as TCRdb lists it. V usage is TRBV20-1 and J usage is TRBJ1-2; the table's D call of TRBD1 was not tested on the DNA. The CDR3 totals 13 residues, both ends included. Germline V gene sequence: CDR1 DFQATT, CDR2 SNEGSKA (reference sequence). CDR3 sequence: CSARDPGRGGHTY.

The V gene is TRBV11-2, the J gene TRBJ2-3; D not certain. There are 14 residues in the CDR3. V dropped 4 bases and J dropped 2 bases, with 10 bases sitting between them. Germline V gene lookup returns CDR1 SGHAT and CDR2 FQNNGV. The CDR3 coding sequence is TGTGCCAGCAGCTCGCAAGGTCTCACAGATACGCAGTATTTT. It translates to CASSSQGLTDTQYF. The full variable domain, completed using reference TRBV11-2 and TRBJ2-3, is EAGVAQSPRYKIIEKRQSVAFWCNPISGHATLYWYQQILGQGPKLLIQFQNNGVVDDSQLPKDRFSAERLKGVDSTLKIQPAKLEDSAVYLCASSSQGLTDTQYFGPGTRLTVL.

The chain joins TRBV30 to TRBJ2-1, with D unclear. Between the trimmed V and J ends, which lost 3 bases and 0 bases, there was a span of 9 bases. This CDR3 region has 14 residues. Germline V lookup: CDR1 GTSNPN, CDR2 SVGIG (reference sequence). The CDR3 region is CAWRRMSSYNEQFF. The CDR3 DNA is TGTGCCTGGAGGAGGATGAGCTCCTACAATGAGCAGTTCTTC. The full variable domain, completed using reference TRBV30 and TRBJ2-1, is SQTIHQWPATLVQPVGSPLSLECTVEGTSNPNLYWYRQAAGRGLQLLFYSVGIGQISSEVPQNLSASRPQDRQFILSSKKLLLSDSGFYLCAWRRMSSYNEQFFGPGTRLTVL.

This clonotype is a singleton in its sample. It is likely a read error, because the conserved phenylalanine at the end of the CDR3 is missing. This sequence joins TRBV20-1 and TRBJ2-7, with D maybe TRBD1 (6 bases). This CDR3 is 15 amino acids long. Germline values: CDR1 DFQATT, CDR2 SNEGSKA (reference sequence). V was shortened by 3 bases and J by 5 bases, with 20 bases between the two germline ends. CDR3 nucleotide sequence: TGCAGTGCTAGTGTTACAGCCGGGACACCGGACGAGCAGTACATC. Protein product: CSASVTAGTPDEQYI.

To note about this clonotype: Germline and junction disagree at one end, which may indicate a read error. This chain uses TRBV6-5 with TRBJ2-7; weak D call: TRBD1 (6 bases). Germline CDR1 and CDR2: MNHEY and SVGAGI. The CDR3 length is 13 residues. DNA for the CDR3: TGTGTCAGCAGTTACGGACAGACCTACGAGCAGTACTTC. This gives the protein CVSSYGQTYEQYF.

For this clonotype: Since a much larger clone is just one base distant, this may be a read error. Here the CDR3 DNA reads TGTGCCAGCCGCGACAGAGAAGCTTCCTTT. Its protein is CASRDREASF. The rearrangement joins TRBV6-2 or TRBV6-3 to TRBJ1-1; possible D gene TRBD1, 5 bases. The germline V gene encodes CDR1 MNHEY and CDR2 SVGEGT. This CDR3 is built from 10 residues.

About this clonotype itself: Compared with germline, one end of the junction differs, possibly owing to a read error. V is TRBV11-2 and J is TRBJ2-7, with D unclear. CDR3 size: 9 residues. Per the germline V gene, CDR1 is SGHAT and CDR2 is FQNNGV. In nucleotides, the CDR3 is TGTGACAGCAGTCTCGACGGTTACTTC. The encoded protein is CDSSLDGYF.

The chain links TRBV11-2 to TRBJ2-1, with D perhaps matching TRBD1 (5 bases). Germline values: CDR1 SGHAT, CDR2 FQNNGV. The CDR3 spans 14 residues. Trimming took off 5 bases at V and 5 bases at J, with 13 bases between the two ends. CDR3 nucleotide sequence: TGTGCCAGCAGCCTAGGATTGGGGCACAATGAGCAGTTCTTC. Its protein product is CASSLGLGHNEQFF.

Remarks on this clonotype: This could be a read error, since a much larger clone is one nucleotide away. V usage is TRBV6-6 and J usage is TRBJ1-5, with a weak D call TRBD1 (6 bases). The germline CDR1 and CDR2 sequences are MNHNY and SVGAGI (reference sequence). Deletions cut 6 bases from V and 3 bases from J, with 9 bases between. The CDR3 covers 13 residues. The CDR3 bases are TGTGCCAGCAGGTGGGGGCCCAATCAGCCCCAGCATTTT. Amino acids: CASRWGPNQPQHF.

The CDR3 here is CASSLTRVNGYTF. The CDR3 coding sequence is TGTGCTAGTAGCTTAACAAGGGTAAATGGCTACACCTTC. V is TRBV11-2 and J is TRBJ1-2, with D uncertain. CDR3 size: 13 residues. The V gene's germline CDR1 is SGHAT and CDR2 FQNNGV.

This chain links TRBV6-6 with TRBJ2-3; tentative D call: TRBD2 (6 bases). V lost 6 bases to trimming and J lost 7 bases, with 20 bases between them. Germline-derived CDR1 and CDR2 are MNHNY and SVGAGI (reference sequence). This CDR3 is 15 amino acids long. The CDR3 loop is CASSRSAGGIYTQYF. The CDR3 DNA follows: TGTGCCAGCAGCCGCTCCGCAGGCGGGATATATACGCAGTATTTT.

On this clonotype: The junction does not match germline at one end; this may be a read error. The rearrangement links TRBV4-1 to TRBJ1-5; D is possibly TRBD1 (5 bases). CDR1 MGHRA and CDR2 YSYEKL come from the germline V gene. The CDR3 covers 16 residues. CDR3 loop: CACSPRQGLSNPPQHF. In DNA form, the CDR3 reads TGCGCCTGCAGCCCCCGGCAGGGACTGAGCAATCCGCCCCAGCATTTT.

J is TRBJ1-3 and V is TRBV7-9; no definite D call. Looked up from germline, CDR1 is SEHNR and CDR2 is FQNEAQ (reference sequence). V lost 2 bases, J lost 4 bases, and 9 bases lay in between. The CDR3 contains 14 residues. The CDR3 reads CASSLSDTGNTIYF. The CDR3 nucleotides are TGTGCCAGCAGCTTAAGTGACACAGGAAACACCATATATTTT.

The chain employs TRBV6-6 and TRBJ2-5; D remains ambiguous. The CDR3 has 16 residues. Looked up from germline, CDR1 is MNHNY and CDR2 is SVGAGI (reference sequence). V lost 0 bases and J lost 5, with 16 bases in between. The CDR3 DNA reads as TGTGCCAGCAGTTACTCGGGCAGGCCTCCTGGGGAGACCCAGTACTTC. This gives the protein CASSYSGRPPGETQYF.

As for this clonotype: Mismatch with germline at one junction end may stem from a read error. This sequence joins TRBV5-1 and TRBJ2-1; tentatively, D is TRBD1 (5 bases). The CDR3 is 16 amino acids. The germline gives CDR1 SGHRS, CDR2 YFSETQ. This chain's CDR3 is CVSSLAKGHLYNEQFF. For the CDR3, the DNA is TGCGTCAGCAGCTTGGCCAAAGGACACCTCTACAATGAGCAGTTCTTC.

The chain links TRBV11-2 to TRBJ1-1; D uncertain. Per the germline V gene, CDR1 is SGHAT and CDR2 is FQNNGV. CDR3 length: 16 residues. Trimming left V 2 bases short and J 0 bases short, with 13 bases between. CDR3 region: CASSLRGYGVNTEAFF. CDR3 nucleotides: TGTGCCAGCAGCTTACGAGGATATGGGGTGAACACTGAAGCTTTCTTT.